The following is a TCR beta chain sequence with its context. The antigen is undetermined. This sample was included in a study of OX40 agonist ivuxolimab in advanced cancers. Study overall: Patients received the agonistic anti-OX40 (CD134) antibody ivuxolimab. Hepatocellular carcinoma, melanoma, renal cell or head and neck cancer was diagnosed in the dose-escalation patients. Averaging roughly 60 years in age, with a range of roughly 23 to 85, the cohort was 82.7% male. General study findings and limits: Clonal expansion by week 6 occurred in CD4+ and CD8+ blood T cells (at 0.1 to 3.0 mg/kg).

Sequencing was performed with immunoSEQ multiplex PCR; in TCRdb, only in-frame clones are kept and a portion is missing. Here the sample spans approximately 64,000 clones, roughly 80% being singletons. The sample consisted of CD4+ or CD8+ T cells sorted from blood, taken in a trial of the OX40 agonist ivuxolimab. The TCR sequence derives from an adult with an advanced solid tumor such as melanoma, head and neck, liver or kidney cancer.

DNA for the CDR3: TGTGCCAGCAGCGTAGGGGCCAATGAGCAGTTCTTC. Encoded protein: CASSVGANEQFF. The chain joins TRBV9 to TRBJ2-1; D is unresolved. V lost 0 bases and J lost 6, with 4 bases in between. Germline CDR1 SGDLS, CDR2 YYNGEE. This CDR3 contains 12 residues.